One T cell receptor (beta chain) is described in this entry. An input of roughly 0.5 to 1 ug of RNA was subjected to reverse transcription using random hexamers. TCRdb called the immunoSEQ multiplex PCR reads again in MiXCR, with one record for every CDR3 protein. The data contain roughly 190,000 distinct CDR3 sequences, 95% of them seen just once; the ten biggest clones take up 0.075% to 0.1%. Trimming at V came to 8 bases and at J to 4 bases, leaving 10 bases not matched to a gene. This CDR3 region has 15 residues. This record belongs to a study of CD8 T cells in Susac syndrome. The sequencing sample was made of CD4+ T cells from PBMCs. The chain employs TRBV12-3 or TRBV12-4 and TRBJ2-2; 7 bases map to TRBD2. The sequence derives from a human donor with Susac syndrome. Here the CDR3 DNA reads TGTGCCAGCCGCCCGATAGCGGGTGGCACCGGGGAGCTGTTTTTT. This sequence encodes CASRPIAGGTGELFF.